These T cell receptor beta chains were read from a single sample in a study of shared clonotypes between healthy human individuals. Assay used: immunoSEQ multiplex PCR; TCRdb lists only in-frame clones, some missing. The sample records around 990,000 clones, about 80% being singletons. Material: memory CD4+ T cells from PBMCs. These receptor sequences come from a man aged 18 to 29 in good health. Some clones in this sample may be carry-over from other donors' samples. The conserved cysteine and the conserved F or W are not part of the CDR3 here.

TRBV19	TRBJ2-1	ASSIKRLPYNEQF
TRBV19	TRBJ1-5	ASSIGGTDYNQPQH
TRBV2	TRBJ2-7	ASSWDTGSSYEQY
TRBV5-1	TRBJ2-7	ASSLEGSEQY
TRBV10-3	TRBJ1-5	AISQTGSDQPQH
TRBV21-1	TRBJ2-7	ASSKLELAGGNRY
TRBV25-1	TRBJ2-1	ASSRRAGVYNEQF
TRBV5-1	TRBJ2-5	ASSLEWSQETQY
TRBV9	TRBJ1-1	ASSGRQARGENTEAF
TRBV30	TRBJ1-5	AWRIHGQGGNQPQH
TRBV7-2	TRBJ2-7	ASSLGLAGPYEQY
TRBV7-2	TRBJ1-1	ASSGQGGDTEAF
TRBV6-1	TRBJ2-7	ASSELGNSYEQY
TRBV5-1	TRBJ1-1	ASSLAVTDLEAF
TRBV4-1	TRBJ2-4	ASSQVLAGSYGIQY
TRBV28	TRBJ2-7	ASSLPGTGITYEQY
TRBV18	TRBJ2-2	ASSPRQGGDTGELF
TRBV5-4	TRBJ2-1	ASSLGSVTYNEQF
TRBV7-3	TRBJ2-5	ASSSRTEGETQY
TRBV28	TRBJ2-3	ASKAWAIPSTSGGRDTQY
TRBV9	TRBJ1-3	ASSTQTGHLGSTIY
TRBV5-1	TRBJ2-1	ASSLPTGGSRYNEQF
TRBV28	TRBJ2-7	ASGGTGFTYEQY
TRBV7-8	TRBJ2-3	ASSFGASVDTQY
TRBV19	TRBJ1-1	ASSIDLGQTSTEAF
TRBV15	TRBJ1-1	ATSRGGGARDTEAF
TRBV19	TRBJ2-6	ASSSRSSGANVLT
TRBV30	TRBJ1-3	AAQQSYSGNTIY
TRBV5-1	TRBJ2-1	ASSLATLPHNEQF
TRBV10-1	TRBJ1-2	ASSRGPQDGYT
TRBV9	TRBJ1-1	ASSVEYVDVGEAF
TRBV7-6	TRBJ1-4	ASSERRGSNEKLF
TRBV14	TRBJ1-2	ASSQDYAPVGGYT
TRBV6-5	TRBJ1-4	ASTSRQGNEKLF
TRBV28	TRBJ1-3	ASSLGPFSGNTIY
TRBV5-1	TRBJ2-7	ASRTLQGYEQY
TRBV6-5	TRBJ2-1	ASSYGLAENEQF
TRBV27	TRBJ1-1	ASSFQGRNTEAF
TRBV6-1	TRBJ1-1	ASSEGGGARGEAF
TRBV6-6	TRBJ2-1	ASSGVPPLSYNEQF